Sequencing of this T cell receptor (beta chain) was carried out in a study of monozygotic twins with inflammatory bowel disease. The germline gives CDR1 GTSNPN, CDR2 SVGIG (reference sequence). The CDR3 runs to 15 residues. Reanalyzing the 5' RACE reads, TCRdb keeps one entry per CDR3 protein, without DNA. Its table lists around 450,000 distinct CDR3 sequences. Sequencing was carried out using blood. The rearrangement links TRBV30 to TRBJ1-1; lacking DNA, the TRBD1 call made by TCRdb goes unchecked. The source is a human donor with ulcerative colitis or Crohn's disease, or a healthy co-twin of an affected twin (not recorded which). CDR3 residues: CASEGTEGVNTEAFF.